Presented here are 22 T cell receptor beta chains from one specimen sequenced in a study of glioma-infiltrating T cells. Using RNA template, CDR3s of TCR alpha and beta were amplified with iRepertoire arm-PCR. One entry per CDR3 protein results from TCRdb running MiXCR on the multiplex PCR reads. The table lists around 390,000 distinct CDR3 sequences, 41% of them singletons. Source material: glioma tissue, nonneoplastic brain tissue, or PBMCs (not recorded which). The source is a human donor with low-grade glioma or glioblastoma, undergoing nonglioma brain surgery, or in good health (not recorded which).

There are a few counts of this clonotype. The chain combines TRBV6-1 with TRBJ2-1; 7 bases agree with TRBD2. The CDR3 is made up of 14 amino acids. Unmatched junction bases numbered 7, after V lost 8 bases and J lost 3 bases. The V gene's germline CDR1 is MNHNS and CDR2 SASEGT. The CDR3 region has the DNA TGTGCCAGCCGCGGGAGAGCAGGCTACAATGAGCAGTTCTTC. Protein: CASRGRAGYNEQFF.

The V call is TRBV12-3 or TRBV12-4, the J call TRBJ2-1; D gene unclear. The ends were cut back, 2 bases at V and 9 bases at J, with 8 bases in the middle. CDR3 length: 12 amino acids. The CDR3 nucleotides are TGTGCCAGCAGTTTATCCCCCGGTGAGCAGTTCTTC. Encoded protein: CASSLSPGEQFF.

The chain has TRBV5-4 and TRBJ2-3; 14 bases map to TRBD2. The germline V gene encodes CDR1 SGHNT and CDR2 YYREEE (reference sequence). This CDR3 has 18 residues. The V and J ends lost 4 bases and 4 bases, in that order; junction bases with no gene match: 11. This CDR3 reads CASSIGTSGRKQPDTQYF. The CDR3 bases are TGTGCCAGCAGCATAGGGACTAGCGGGAGAAAGCAGCCAGATACGCAGTATTTT.

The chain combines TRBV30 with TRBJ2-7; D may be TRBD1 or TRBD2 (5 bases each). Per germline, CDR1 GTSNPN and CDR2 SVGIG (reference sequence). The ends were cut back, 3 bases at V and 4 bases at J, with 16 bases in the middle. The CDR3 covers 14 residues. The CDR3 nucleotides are TGTGCCTGGAGCGTTGGGGGAAACTCGTACGAGCAGTACTTC. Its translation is CAWSVGGNSYEQYF.

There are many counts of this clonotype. CDR3 sequence reads: CASVGQGSTDTQYF. DNA for the CDR3: TGTGCCAGCGTAGGACAGGGATCCACAGATACGCAGTATTTT. The chain joins TRBV6-2 or TRBV6-3 to TRBJ2-3; TRBD1 matches 8 bases. Germline V gene lookup returns CDR1 MNHEY and CDR2 SVGEGT. V lost 8 bases and J lost 2; bases outside the gene matches: 6. There are 14 residues in the CDR3.

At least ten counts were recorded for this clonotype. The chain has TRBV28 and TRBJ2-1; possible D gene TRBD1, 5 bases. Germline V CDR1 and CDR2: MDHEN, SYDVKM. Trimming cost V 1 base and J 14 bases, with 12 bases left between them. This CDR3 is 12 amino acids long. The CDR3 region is CASSLLQGGEFF. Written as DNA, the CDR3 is TGTGCCAGCAGTTTATTGCAGGGTGGAGAGTTCTTC.

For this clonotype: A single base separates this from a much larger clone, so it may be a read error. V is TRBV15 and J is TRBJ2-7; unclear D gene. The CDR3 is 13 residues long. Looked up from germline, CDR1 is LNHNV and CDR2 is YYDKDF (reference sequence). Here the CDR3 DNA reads TGTACCACCAGCAGTGGATTCTCCTACGAGCAGTACTTC. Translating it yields CTTSSGFSYEQYF.

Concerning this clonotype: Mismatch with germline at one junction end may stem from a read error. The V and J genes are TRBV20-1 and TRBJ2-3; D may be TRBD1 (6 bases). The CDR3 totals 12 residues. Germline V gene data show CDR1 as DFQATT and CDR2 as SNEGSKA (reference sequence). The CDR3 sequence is CSARIGGDTRYF. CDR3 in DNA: TGCAGTGCTAGGATAGGGGGAGATACGCGGTATTTT.

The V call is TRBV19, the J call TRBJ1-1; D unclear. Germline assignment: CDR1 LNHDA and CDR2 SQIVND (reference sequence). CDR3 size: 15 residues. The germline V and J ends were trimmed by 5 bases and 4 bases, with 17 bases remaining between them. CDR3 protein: CASSVADLSGTEAFF. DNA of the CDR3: TGTGCCAGTAGTGTCGCGGACCTCTCGGGCACTGAAGCTTTCTTT.

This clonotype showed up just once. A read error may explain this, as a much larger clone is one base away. DNA for the CDR3: TGTGCCAGAATAGGACAGGCTGACAATGAGCAGTTCTTC. Amino acid sequence: CARIGQADNEQFF. J is TRBJ2-1 and V is TRBV27, with TRBD1 matching 7 bases. This CDR3 comprises 13 residues. Germline V CDR1 and CDR2: MNHEY, SMNVEV (reference sequence). The trim removed 9 bases at V and 5 bases at J, leaving 7 bases unmatched.

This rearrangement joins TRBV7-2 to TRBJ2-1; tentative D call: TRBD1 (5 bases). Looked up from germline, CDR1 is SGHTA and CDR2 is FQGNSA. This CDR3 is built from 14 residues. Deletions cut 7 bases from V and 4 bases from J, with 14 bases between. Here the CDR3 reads CASTPDRSYNEQFF. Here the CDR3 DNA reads TGTGCCAGCACCCCAGACAGATCGTACAATGAGCAGTTCTTC.

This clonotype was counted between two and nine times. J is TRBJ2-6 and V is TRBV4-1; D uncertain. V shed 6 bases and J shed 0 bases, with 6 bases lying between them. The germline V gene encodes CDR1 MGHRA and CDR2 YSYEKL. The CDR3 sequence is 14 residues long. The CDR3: CASRKSSGANVLTF. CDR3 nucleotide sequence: TGCGCCAGCAGGAAGAGCTCTGGGGCCAACGTCCTGACTTTC.

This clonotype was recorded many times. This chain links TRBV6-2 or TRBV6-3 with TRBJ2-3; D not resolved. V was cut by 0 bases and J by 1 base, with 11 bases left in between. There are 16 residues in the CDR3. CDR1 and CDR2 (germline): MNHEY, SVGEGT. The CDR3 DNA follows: TGTGCCAGCAGTTACTCAGGTCTGACGGGCACAGATACGCAGTATTTT. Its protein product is CASSYSGLTGTDTQYF.

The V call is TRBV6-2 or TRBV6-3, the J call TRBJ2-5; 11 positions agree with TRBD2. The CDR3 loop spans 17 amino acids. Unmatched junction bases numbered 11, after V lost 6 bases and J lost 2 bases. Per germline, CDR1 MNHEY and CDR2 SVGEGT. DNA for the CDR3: TGTGCCAGCAGCCTACTCGGTGGGACTAGCGGACAAGAGACCCAGTACTTC. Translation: CASSLLGGTSGQETQYF.

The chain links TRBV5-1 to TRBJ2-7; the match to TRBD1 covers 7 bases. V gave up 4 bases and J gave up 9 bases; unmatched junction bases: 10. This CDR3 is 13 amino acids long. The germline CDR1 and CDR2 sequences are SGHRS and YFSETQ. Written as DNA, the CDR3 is TGCGCCAGCAGCCTTAGACAGGGAGACGCGCAGTACTTC. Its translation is CASSLRQGDAQYF.

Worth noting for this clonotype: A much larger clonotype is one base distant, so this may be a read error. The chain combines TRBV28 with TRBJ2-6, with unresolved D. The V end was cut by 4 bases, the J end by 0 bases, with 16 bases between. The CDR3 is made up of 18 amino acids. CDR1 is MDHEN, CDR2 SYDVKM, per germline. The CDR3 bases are TGTGCCAGCAGTTACGAGCCCTTCAGAGTCTCTGGGGCCAACGTCCTGACTTTC. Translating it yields CASSYEPFRVSGANVLTF. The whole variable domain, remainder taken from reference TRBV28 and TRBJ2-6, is DVKVTQSSRYLVKRTGEKVFLECVQDMDHENMFWYRQDPGLGLRLIYFSYDVKMKEKGDIPEGYSVSREKKERFSLILESASTNQTSMYLCASSYEPFRVSGANVLTFGAGSRLTVL.

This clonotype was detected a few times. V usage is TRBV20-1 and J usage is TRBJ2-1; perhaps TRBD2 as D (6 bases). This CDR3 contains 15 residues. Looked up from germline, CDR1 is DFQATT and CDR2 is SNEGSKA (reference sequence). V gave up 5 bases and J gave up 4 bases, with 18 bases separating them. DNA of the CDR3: TGCAGTGCTCCCATCGGGAGAAACCGTTACAATGAGCAGTTCTTC. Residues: CSAPIGRNRYNEQFF.

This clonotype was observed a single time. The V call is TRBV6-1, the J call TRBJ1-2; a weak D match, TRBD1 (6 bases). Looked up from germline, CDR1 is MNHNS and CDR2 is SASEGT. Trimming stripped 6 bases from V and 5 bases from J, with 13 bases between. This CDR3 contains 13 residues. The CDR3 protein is CASSRDIPYGYTF. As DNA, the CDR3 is TGTGCCAGCAGCCGGGACATCCCGTATGGCTACACCTTC.

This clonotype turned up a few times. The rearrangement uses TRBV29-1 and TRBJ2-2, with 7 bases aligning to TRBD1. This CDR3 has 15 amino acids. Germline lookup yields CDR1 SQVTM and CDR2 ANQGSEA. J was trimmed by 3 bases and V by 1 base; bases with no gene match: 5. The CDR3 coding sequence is TGCAGCGTTGAAGGGAACAGGGGTTACACCGGGGAGCTGTTTTTT. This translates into CSVEGNRGYTGELFF.

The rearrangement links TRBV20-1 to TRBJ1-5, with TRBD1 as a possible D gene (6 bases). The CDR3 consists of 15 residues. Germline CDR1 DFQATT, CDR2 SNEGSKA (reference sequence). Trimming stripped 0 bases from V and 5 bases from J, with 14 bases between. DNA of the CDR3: TGCAGTGCTAGAGATCCCGGGGGCAGGTATCAGCCCCAGCATTTT. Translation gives CSARDPGGRYQPQHF.

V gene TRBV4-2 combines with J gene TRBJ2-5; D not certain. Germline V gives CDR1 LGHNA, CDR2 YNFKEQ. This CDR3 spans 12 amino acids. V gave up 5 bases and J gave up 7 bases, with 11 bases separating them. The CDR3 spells CASSSPTGTQYF. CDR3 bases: TGTGCCAGCAGCTCTCCTACGGGGACCCAGTACTTC.

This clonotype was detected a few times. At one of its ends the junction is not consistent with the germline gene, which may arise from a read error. The CDR3 DNA sequence: TGCGCCAGCAGCCAAGTTGCCCGGGTAGCTGGCACAGATACGCAGTATTTT. Protein: CASSQVARVAGTDTQYF. The V call is TRBV4-2, the J call TRBJ2-3; D unclear. The germline V gene has CDR1 LGHNA and CDR2 YNFKEQ. The CDR3 loop spans 17 amino acids.